This is a list of T cell receptor beta chains from one sample in a study of shared clonotypes between healthy human individuals. Assay: immunoSEQ multiplex PCR; the TCRdb copy retains only in-frame clones and omits some. Among more than 2,000,000 clones listed, around nine tenths were seen once. The specimen sequenced was naive CD4+ T cells sorted from blood. Receptors were obtained from a man in his late teens or twenties in good health. Each CDR3 is given with its conserved first and last residue. Fields, in order: V gene, D gene, J gene, clone size, CDR3 protein, CDR3 DNA. D genes are given only for firm matches. Where a row states a size, it is once, few, many or the class of an expanded clone; other rows omit it.

>TRBV6-5|NA|TRBJ1-4|NA
CASRPTGINGKLFF
TGTGCCAGCAGACCTACAGGGATTAATGGAAAACTGTTTTTT
>TRBV9|NA|TRBJ2-5|NA
CASSVGRALETQYF
TGTGCCAGCAGCGTAGGAAGGGCCCTGGAGACCCAGTACTTC
>TRBV4-1|TRBD1|TRBJ2-2|once
CASSQEGGRGTGELFF
TGCGCCAGCAGCCAAGAAGGGGGCCGTGGCACCGGGGAGCTGTTTTTT
>TRBV6-5|TRBD2|TRBJ2-7|NA
CASSSAGVGEQYF
TGTGCCAGCAGTTCGGCGGGAGTAGGGGAGCAGTACTTC
>TRBV6-5|TRBD1|TRBJ1-5|NA
CASSRTGGDQPQHF
TGTGCCAGCAGTCGTACAGGGGGTGATCAGCCCCAGCATTTT
>TRBV2|NA|TRBJ1-3|few
CASMRESGNTIYF
TGTGCCAGCATGAGGGAATCTGGAAACACCATATATTTT
>TRBV9|NA|TRBJ1-6|NA
CASSVDPSISPLHF
TGTGCCAGCAGCGTAGACCCCTCGATTTCACCCCTCCACTTT
>TRBV6-5|NA|TRBJ2-1|once
CASSAYNEQFF
TGTGCCAGCAGTGCATACAATGAGCAGTTCTTC
>TRBV5-1|NA|TRBJ2-7|NA
CASSFTGTTYEQYF
TGCGCCAGCAGCTTTACCGGGACAACCTACGAGCAGTACTTC
>TRBV6-1|NA|TRBJ2-5|NA
CASKFIGAGETQYF
TGTGCCAGCAAATTTATCGGGGCAGGGGAGACCCAGTACTTC
>TRBV6-5|NA|TRBJ1-4|once
CASSYGPPEGLFF
TGTGCCAGCAGTTACGGGCCCCCTGAGGGACTGTTTTTT
>TRBV19|NA|TRBJ2-7|NA
CASSIWQGPYEQYF
TGTGCCAGTAGTATTTGGCAGGGCCCGTACGAGCAGTACTTC
>TRBV6-6|TRBD1|TRBJ1-1|NA
CASRRQGGARAEAFF
TGTGCCAGCAGGAGACAAGGGGGCGCCAGGGCTGAAGCTTTCTTT
>TRBV5-4|TRBD2|TRBJ2-3|NA
CASSPRGDKADTQYF
TGTGCCAGCAGTCCGCGGGGGGACAAAGCAGATACGCAGTATTTT
>TRBV27|NA|TRBJ1-4|few
CASSRYNEKLFF
TGTGCCAGCAGTCGGTATAATGAAAAACTGTTTTTT
>TRBV5-1|NA|TRBJ1-1|NA
CASSLARDANTEAFF
TGCGCCAGCAGCTTGGCCCGGGACGCTAACACTGAAGCTTTCTTT
>TRBV7-3|TRBD2|TRBJ2-2|NA
CASSLNAGGTTGELFF
TGTGCCAGCAGCTTAAACGCGGGGGGGACCACCGGGGAGCTGTTTTTT
>TRBV28|TRBD2|TRBJ2-5|NA
CASSPGLGTETQYF
TGTGCCAGCAGTCCGGGACTAGGTACAGAGACCCAGTACTTC
>TRBV19|TRBD1|TRBJ1-5|NA
CASSIQGPGQRNNQPQHF
TGTGCCAGTAGTATTCAGGGGCCGGGACAGAGGAACAATCAGCCCCAGCATTTT
>TRBV18|NA|TRBJ2-7|NA
CASSPGVSYEQYF
TGTGCCAGCTCTCCAGGAGTCTCCTACGAGCAGTACTTC
>TRBV6-1|NA|TRBJ2-5|once
CASSESRTETQYF
TGTGCCAGCAGTGAATCCCGAACTGAGACCCAGTACTTC
>TRBV6-1|NA|TRBJ2-6|NA
CASSVSGFSGANVLTF
TGTGCCAGCAGTGTCTCCGGGTTCTCTGGGGCCAACGTCCTGACTTTC
>TRBV2|NA|TRBJ1-5|NA
CASTRGRVANQPQHF
TGTGCCAGCACCCGAGGGAGGGTGGCCAATCAGCCCCAGCATTTT
>TRBV6-5|NA|TRBJ1-3|NA
CASYSLFHSGNTIYF
TGTGCCAGCTACTCCTTATTCCACTCTGGAAACACCATATATTTT
>TRBV6-1|TRBD1|TRBJ1-1|once
CASSEFGTGGNTEAFF
TGTGCCAGCAGTGAATTCGGAACAGGGGGGAACACTGAAGCTTTCTTT
>TRBV28|TRBD1|TRBJ2-7|NA
CVLTGQGVEQYF
TGTGTCCTAACGGGACAGGGGGTTGAGCAGTACTTC
>TRBV18|TRBD1|TRBJ2-7|NA
CASSSVDRAVEQYF
TGTGCCAGCTCATCGGTTGACAGGGCGGTGGAGCAGTACTTC
>TRBV5-4|TRBD2|TRBJ2-1|NA
CASSPKGLAVYNEQFF
TGTGCCAGCAGCCCCAAGGGTCTAGCGGTGTACAATGAGCAGTTCTTC
>TRBV28|TRBD1|TRBJ2-2|NA
CATGGTGELFF
TGTGCCACAGGGGGTACCGGGGAGCTGTTTTTT
>TRBV6-5|TRBD2|TRBJ2-7|NA
CASRRGLAGYEQYF
TGTGCCAGCAGACGAGGACTAGCGGGATACGAGCAGTACTTC
>TRBV29-1|NA|TRBJ2-7|NA
CSVSGRLNSYEQYF
TGCAGCGTTTCTGGACGGTTAAACTCCTACGAGCAGTACTTC
>TRBV7-2|NA|TRBJ2-7|NA
CASSLATYEQYF
TGTGCCAGCAGCTTAGCAACCTACGAGCAGTACTTC
>TRBV28|NA|TRBJ2-2|NA
CASSPRGYTGELFF
TGTGCCAGCAGCCCGCGGGGCTACACCGGGGAGCTGTTTTTT
>TRBV25-1|NA|TRBJ2-3|NA
CASSAARGFPDTQYF
TGTGCCAGCAGTGCCGCCAGGGGATTTCCAGATACGCAGTATTTT
>TRBV10-3|TRBD1|TRBJ1-2|NA
CAISLGQGNYGYTF
TGTGCCATCAGTCTAGGACAGGGAAACTATGGCTACACCTTC
>TRBV6-4|TRBD2|TRBJ2-1|once
CASSASGDYNEQFF
TGTGCCAGCAGTGCTAGCGGGGATTACAATGAGCAGTTCTTC
>TRBV5-6|NA|TRBJ1-1|NA
CASKVGRNTEAFF
TGTGCCAGCAAGGTGGGAAGAAACACTGAAGCTTTCTTT
>TRBV9|NA|TRBJ1-6|NA
CASSVLNSPLHF
TGTGCCAGCAGCGTTTTGAATTCACCCCTCCACTTT
>TRBV9|TRBD2|TRBJ2-7|NA
CASSETSGNYEQYF
TGTGCCAGCAGCGAGACTAGCGGAAACTACGAGCAGTACTTC
>TRBV5-1|TRBD2|TRBJ2-3|NA
CASSLALSGGGADTQYF
TGCGCCAGCAGCTTGGCCCTTAGCGGGGGGGGCGCAGATACGCAGTATTTT
>TRBV6-5|NA|TRBJ1-6|NA
CASNYGSQGSPLHF
TGTGCCAGCAACTACGGAAGCCAGGGATCACCCCTCCACTTT